Listed below are T cell receptor beta chains from one sample, sequenced in a study of cytomegalovirus exposure and HLA in healthy donors. The protocol was immunoSEQ multiplex PCR, while the TCRdb copy is restricted to in-frame clones and leaves out a portion. The sample has about 59,000 clones, 65% to 80% seen once. Sequenced input: PBMCs. The receptors stem from a man aged 30 to 39 in good health and CMV-seropositive. CDR3s include the opening cysteine and the closing phenylalanine or tryptophan. A D gene is named only where the DNA matches it firmly. A row's size may be missing; if present it is once, few, many or a size class.

D gene: -; V gene: TRBV28; J gene: TRBJ1-5; clone size: -; CDR3 protein: CASSQNTNQPQHF; CDR3 DNA: TGTGCCAGCAGCCAGAACACCAATCAGCCCCAGCATTTT
D gene: -; V gene: TRBV28; J gene: TRBJ1-4; clone size: -; CDR3 protein: CASSAAGLAATNEKLFF; CDR3 DNA: TGTGCCAGCAGTGCCGCAGGGTTAGCTGCAACTAATGAAAAACTGTTTTTT
D gene: TRBD2; V gene: TRBV5-4; J gene: TRBJ2-2; clone size: few; CDR3 protein: CASGLAGQGTGELFF; CDR3 DNA: TGTGCCAGCGGACTAGCGGGTCAAGGGACCGGGGAGCTGTTTTTT
D gene: -; V gene: TRBV11-2; J gene: TRBJ2-1; clone size: few; CDR3 protein: CASSLDQSVRFF; CDR3 DNA: TGTGCCAGCAGCTTAGATCAAAGCGTTCGGTTCTTC
D gene: -; V gene: TRBV7-8; J gene: TRBJ1-5; clone size: -; CDR3 protein: CASSLLSQPEPQHF; CDR3 DNA: TGTGCCAGCAGCTTATTGTCACAACCAGAGCCCCAGCATTTT
D gene: TRBD1; V gene: TRBV6-6; J gene: TRBJ2-7; clone size: -; CDR3 protein: CASSALGQGYNEQYF; CDR3 DNA: TGTGCCAGCAGTGCCCTGGGACAGGGGTATAACGAGCAGTACTTC
D gene: -; V gene: TRBV18; J gene: TRBJ1-1; clone size: -; CDR3 protein: CASSPQRGLGAFF; CDR3 DNA: TGTGCCAGCTCACCACAGCGGGGACTCGGAGCTTTCTTT
D gene: -; V gene: TRBV6-5; J gene: TRBJ1-2; clone size: -; CDR3 protein: CASSEDYRDGYTF; CDR3 DNA: TGTGCCAGCAGTGAAGACTACAGGGATGGCTACACCTTC
D gene: -; V gene: TRBV9; J gene: TRBJ2-5; clone size: -; CDR3 protein: CASSVATSRESETQYF; CDR3 DNA: TGTGCCAGCAGCGTAGCCACCAGCAGGGAAAGTGAGACCCAGTACTTC
D gene: -; V gene: TRBV2; J gene: TRBJ1-5; clone size: once; CDR3 protein: CASTRLNTGEGNQPQHF; CDR3 DNA: TGTGCCAGCACCCGCCTTAATACAGGAGAGGGCAATCAGCCCCAGCATTTT
D gene: -; V gene: TRBV6-5; J gene: TRBJ1-2; clone size: few; CDR3 protein: CASSIYGGRHYGYTF; CDR3 DNA: TGTGCCAGCAGTATTTACGGGGGGAGGCACTATGGCTACACCTTC
D gene: -; V gene: TRBV9; J gene: TRBJ1-6; clone size: -; CDR3 protein: CASSVDPGYNSPLHF; CDR3 DNA: TGTGCCAGCAGCGTAGACCCGGGCTATAATTCACCCCTCCACTTT
D gene: TRBD1; V gene: TRBV28; J gene: TRBJ1-1; clone size: -; CDR3 protein: CASSANLRDRGRVNTEAFF; CDR3 DNA: TGTGCCAGCAGCGCTAACCTCCGGGACAGGGGGCGTGTGAACACTGAAGCTTTCTTT
D gene: TRBD2; V gene: TRBV9; J gene: TRBJ2-5; clone size: -; CDR3 protein: CASSVGTTGGETQYF; CDR3 DNA: TGTGCCAGCAGCGTCGGGACTACGGGGGGAGAGACCCAGTACTTC
D gene: -; V gene: TRBV7-2; J gene: TRBJ1-2; clone size: -; CDR3 protein: CASSLSRAGYGYTF; CDR3 DNA: TGTGCCAGCAGCCTTAGTCGGGCGGGCTATGGCTACACCTTC
D gene: -; V gene: TRBV28; J gene: TRBJ2-2; clone size: -; CDR3 protein: CASSLIINTGELFF; CDR3 DNA: TGTGCCAGCAGTTTAATTATAAACACCGGGGAGCTGTTTTTT
D gene: -; V gene: TRBV28; J gene: TRBJ1-3; clone size: -; CDR3 protein: CASSQGFGNTIYF; CDR3 DNA: TGTGCCAGCAGTCAGGGTTTCGGAAACACCATATATTTT
D gene: -; V gene: TRBV28; J gene: TRBJ1-2; clone size: -; CDR3 protein: CASSFPGGGGYGYTF; CDR3 DNA: TGTGCCAGCAGTTTCCCCGGCGGGGGGGGCTATGGCTACACCTTC
D gene: -; V gene: TRBV9; J gene: TRBJ1-4; clone size: few; CDR3 protein: CASSAGTLENEKLFF; CDR3 DNA: TGTGCCAGCAGCGCGGGGACTTTAGAGAATGAAAAACTGTTTTTT
D gene: TRBD1; V gene: TRBV28; J gene: TRBJ1-2; clone size: -; CDR3 protein: CASSRGQGNYGYTF; CDR3 DNA: TGTGCCAGCAGTCGTGGACAGGGAAACTATGGCTACACCTTC
D gene: -; V gene: TRBV6-1; J gene: TRBJ1-5; clone size: few; CDR3 protein: CASSEAPRGSGQPQHF; CDR3 DNA: TGTGCCAGCAGTGAGGCGCCCCGGGGGTCCGGTCAGCCCCAGCATTTT
D gene: -; V gene: TRBV4-3; J gene: TRBJ2-7; clone size: -; CDR3 protein: CASSQDRYDRSYEQYF; CDR3 DNA: TGCGCCAGCAGCCAAGATCGATACGACAGGTCCTACGAGCAGTACTTC
D gene: -; V gene: TRBV18; J gene: TRBJ1-2; clone size: few; CDR3 protein: CASSLSPGDYGYTF; CDR3 DNA: TGTGCCAGCTCACTATCCCCCGGGGACTATGGCTACACCTTC
D gene: TRBD2; V gene: TRBV29-1; J gene: TRBJ2-3; clone size: -; CDR3 protein: CSVAHRLAAHGTQYF; CDR3 DNA: TGCAGCGTTGCCCACCGCCTAGCGGCTCATGGTACGCAGTATTTT
D gene: -; V gene: TRBV10-3; J gene: TRBJ2-5; clone size: -; CDR3 protein: CAISEWDSSETQYF; CDR3 DNA: TGTGCCATCAGTGAGTGGGACTCCTCAGAGACCCAGTACTTC
D gene: -; V gene: TRBV5-1; J gene: TRBJ2-5; clone size: -; CDR3 protein: CASTKPSSDQETQYF; CDR3 DNA: TGCGCCAGCACCAAACCTAGCAGTGACCAAGAGACCCAGTACTTC
D gene: -; V gene: TRBV5-1; J gene: TRBJ1-4; clone size: once; CDR3 protein: CASSLGAGFEKLFF; CDR3 DNA: TGCGCCAGCAGCTTAGGAGCAGGGTTCGAAAAACTGTTTTTT
D gene: TRBD1; V gene: TRBV5-1; J gene: TRBJ2-7; clone size: -; CDR3 protein: CASSSGQSSYEQYF; CDR3 DNA: TGCGCCAGCAGCTCGGGACAGAGCTCCTACGAGCAGTACTTC
D gene: TRBD2; V gene: TRBV28; J gene: TRBJ2-3; clone size: -; CDR3 protein: CASKTSGGSDTQYF; CDR3 DNA: TGTGCCAGTAAGACTAGCGGGGGGTCAGATACGCAGTATTTT
D gene: -; V gene: TRBV27; J gene: TRBJ2-7; clone size: few; CDR3 protein: CASSLIGGSYEQYF; CDR3 DNA: TGTGCCAGCAGTTTAATAGGGGGCTCCTACGAGCAGTACTTC
D gene: TRBD1; V gene: TRBV10-3; J gene: TRBJ1-6; clone size: few; CDR3 protein: CASRTGDSPLHF; CDR3 DNA: TGTGCCTCTCGGACAGGGGATTCACCCCTCCACTTT
D gene: TRBD1; V gene: TRBV19; J gene: TRBJ2-7; clone size: -; CDR3 protein: CASSIRHPRDRGTYEQYF; CDR3 DNA: TGTGCCAGTAGTATACGGCACCCCCGGGACAGGGGGACCTACGAGCAGTACTTC
D gene: -; V gene: TRBV25-1; J gene: TRBJ1-5; clone size: -; CDR3 protein: CASGQTGFNQPQHF; CDR3 DNA: TGTGCCAGCGGCCAAACAGGGTTCAATCAGCCCCAGCATTTT